A selection of T cell receptor beta chains follows, all from one sample in a study of OX40 agonist ivuxolimab in advanced cancers. Clones were sequenced by immunoSEQ multiplex PCR, and TCRdb holds only the in-frame ones, with some missing. The table has about 49,000 clones, 84% seen once. Sequencing used CD4+ or CD8+ T cells sorted from blood, obtained in a trial of the OX40 agonist ivuxolimab. These receptors were collected from an adult with an advanced solid tumor such as melanoma, head and neck, liver or kidney cancer. Each CDR3 is given with its conserved first and last residue. D genes are given only for firm matches. A clone size is listed for some rows: how often the clone was seen (once, few, many), or a class if it is expanded.

v_call	clone_size	j_call	d_call	cdr3_aa
TRBV27	-	TRBJ1-2	-	CASSLSNPTVYGYTF
TRBV19	few	TRBJ2-5	-	CASSPTRQETQYF
TRBV4-1	-	TRBJ2-5	TRBD2	CASSRILAGETQYF
TRBV27	-	TRBJ2-5	-	CASISPGETQYF
TRBV11-3	-	TRBJ2-3	TRBD2	CASSLREPTDTQYF
TRBV10-3	-	TRBJ1-3	-	CAISSTEGTGNTIYF
TRBV5-1	-	TRBJ2-5	-	CASSSGAAGETQYF
TRBV7-2	-	TRBJ1-1	TRBD1	CASSSDRGRAFF
TRBV29-1	-	TRBJ2-1	TRBD2	CSVAPGGSYNEQFF
TRBV10-3	-	TRBJ2-3	-	CAISAGGLPTDTQYF
TRBV27	-	TRBJ2-1	TRBD2	CASSTLAVRNEQFF
TRBV14	once	TRBJ1-1	-	CASSLRGGWGTEAFF
TRBV28	-	TRBJ1-2	TRBD1	CASTDIVTGGRSYTF
TRBV28	-	TRBJ1-2	-	CASRTGSWRVGYTF
TRBV28	-	TRBJ2-1	TRBD1	CASSGTGDNEQFF
TRBV4-1	-	TRBJ2-5	TRBD2	CASSQESSGRGGTQYF
TRBV28	few	TRBJ1-1	-	CASSLFNTEAFF
TRBV7-2	-	TRBJ2-6	-	CASSGTLSGANVLTF
TRBV4-3	-	TRBJ1-1	-	CASSQVGSRDTEAFF
TRBV7-3	-	TRBJ1-3	-	CASSLDSGNTIYF
TRBV14	-	TRBJ2-3	-	CASSQWDDTQYF
TRBV28	-	TRBJ2-3	-	CASSATLPGGTDTQYF
TRBV27	-	TRBJ2-1	TRBD1	CASSLCRTGGLRINGFSYNEQFF
TRBV28	-	-	TRBD2	CASKGLAASYEQYF
TRBV14	-	TRBJ1-3	-	CASSLLWPGNTIYF
TRBV19	-	TRBJ1-1	TRBD1	CASSPQRQGPPEAFF
TRBV2	-	TRBJ2-2	-	CASSQNLARANTGELFF
TRBV20-1	-	TRBJ2-3	-	CSARDRSQYF
TRBV29-1	-	TRBJ2-3	TRBD2	CSDGLAGTDTQYF
TRBV9	few	TRBJ1-2	-	CASSVVAGANYGYTF
TRBV10-3	-	TRBJ2-7	TRBD2	CAISPDAGVSHEQYF
TRBV4-3	-	TRBJ1-4	-	CASSQGGFEEEKLFF
TRBV7-2	-	TRBJ2-7	-	CASSLALGGWEQYF
TRBV19	-	TRBJ2-5	TRBD2	CASSITEGLAGVQETQYF
TRBV11-2	-	TRBJ2-3	-	CASSHLYSSTDTQYF
TRBV7-3	once	TRBJ2-2	TRBD2	CASSLIGTSGNTGELFF
TRBV28	-	TRBJ1-2	-	CASRWGPTDYGYTF